These 3 T cell receptor beta chains share one sample of origin, sequenced in a study of early T cells in non-severe SARS-CoV-2 infection. A single record per CDR3 protein comes from TCRdb applying MiXCR to the 5' RACE reads. The sample includes 63,000 or so distinct CDR3 sequences, about an eighth of them seen just once. The material sequenced was whole blood, taken at baseline. These receptors were collected from an adult who was a healthcare worker with PCR-confirmed SARS-CoV-2 infection or an uninfected control (not recorded which).

The sample holds a few counts of this clonotype. The chain combines TRBV29-1 with TRBJ1-4, with a possible D match to TRBD1 (6 bases). CDR3 length: 13 amino acids. With 5 bases removed from V and 5 bases from J, the gap between germline ends came to 12 bases. CDR1 and CDR2 from the germline V gene are SQVTM and ANQGSEA. CDR3 amino acids: CSVLTGRNEKLFF. The CDR3 DNA follows: TGCAGCGTTCTGACAGGCCGGAATGAAAAACTGTTTTTT. The whole variable domain, filled in from reference TRBV29-1 and TRBJ1-4, reads SAVISQKPSRDICQRGTSLTIQCQVDSQVTMMFWYRQQPGQSLTLIATANQGSEATYESGFVIDKFPISRPNLTFSTLTVSNMSPEDSSIYLCSVLTGRNEKLFFGSGTQLSVL.

This clonotype was observed at least ten times. The rearrangement links TRBV11-2 to TRBJ2-2; D ambiguous. Trimming pared 5 bases from V and 4 bases from J, leaving 14 bases between. CDR3 length: 15 amino acids. CDR1 and CDR2 from the germline V gene are SGHAT and FQNNGV. The CDR3 protein is CASSPGPYPTGELFF. The DNA for the CDR3 is TGTGCCAGCAGCCCCGGGCCGTACCCCACCGGGGAGCTGTTTTTT.

This clonotype was observed a handful of times. V and J are TRBV20-1 and TRBJ2-1, with D maybe TRBD2 (6 bases). The CDR3 has 14 amino acids. Germline-derived CDR1 and CDR2 are DFQATT and SNEGSKA (reference sequence). With 5 bases removed from V and 2 bases from J, the gap between germline ends came to 13 bases. The CDR3 sequence: CSAGGTETYNEQFF. Written as DNA, the CDR3 is TGCAGTGCTGGCGGGACCGAAACCTACAATGAGCAGTTCTTC.